These 20 T cell receptor beta chains were sequenced from one sample in a study of CXCR3 chemokines and chemotherapy response in bladder cancer. Each CDR3 protein gets one entry after TCRdb re-called the PCR reads with MiXCR. The top ten hold 15% to 20% of the sample, which has 7,500 to 9,500 distinct CDR3 sequences, 10% to 15% seen once. The sample was taken from a patient whose treatment included neoadjuvant chemotherapy. Receptors were obtained from a human donor with bladder cancer that responded to neoadjuvant chemotherapy.

This chain links TRBV7-9 with TRBJ2-6; unclear D gene. Germline CDR1 reads SEHNR; CDR2 reads FQNEAQ (reference sequence). CDR3 length: 14 residues. V lost 5 bases and J 3 bases, leaving 8 bases between the germline ends. The CDR3 is CASSAVDGANVLTF. In DNA form, the CDR3 reads TGTGCCAGCAGCGCAGTCGATGGGGCCAACGTCCTGACTTTC.

This clonotype was found many times. The chain couples TRBV18 to TRBJ2-7; D uncertain. The CDR3 has 17 residues. Looked up from germline, CDR1 is KGHSH and CDR2 is LQKENI. Trimming shortened V by 0 bases and J by 3 bases, and 18 bases separated the two germline ends. CDR3 DNA: TGTGCCAGCTCACCACCGAGGAGTTCCGGCGTCAACTACGAGCAGTACTTC. Protein product: CASSPPRSSGVNYEQYF. The whole variable domain, filled in from reference TRBV18 and TRBJ2-7, reads NAGVMQNPRHLVRRRGQEARLRCSPMKGHSHVYWYRQLPEEGLKFMVYLQKENIIDESGMPKERFSAEFPKEGPSILRIQQVVRGDSAAYFCASSPPRSSGVNYEQYFGPGTRLTVT.

Within the sample, this clonotype is medium-sized. This chain links TRBV6-1 with TRBJ2-1; 10 bases are a match to TRBD1. CDR3 size: 16 residues. The germline gives CDR1 MNHNS, CDR2 SASEGT. V gave up 0 bases and J gave up 8 bases; unmatched junction bases: 7. The CDR3, as DNA: TGTGCCAGCAGTGAAGCGCTTCGACAGGGGGCGGATGAGCAGTTCTTC. Residues: CASSEALRQGADEQFF.

The chain links TRBV20-1 to TRBJ2-5; 10 nucleotides agree with TRBD1. The germline CDR1 and CDR2 sequences are DFQATT and SNEGSKA (reference sequence). CDR3 length equals 15 residues. J gave up 0 bases and V 2 bases, and 3 bases lay outside the gene matches. The CDR3 coding sequence is TGCAGTGCTAGACCGGGACAGGGGTACCAAGAGACCCAGTACTTC. This encodes CSARPGQGYQETQYF.

Here the CDR3 DNA reads TGTGCCAGCAGTCGGACAGGCTCCTACAATGAGCAGTTCTTC. This sequence encodes CASSRTGSYNEQFF. This sequence joins TRBV9 and TRBJ2-1, with TRBD1 matching over 7 bases. The CDR3 extends over 14 amino acids. Germline V gives CDR1 SGDLS, CDR2 YYNGEE. V was pared by 5 bases and J by 0 bases, with 2 bases of the junction left unmatched.

The table lists this clonotype with many counts. V gene TRBV6-1 combines with J gene TRBJ1-3, with D possibly TRBD1 on 5 matching bases. From germline, CDR1 is MNHNS and CDR2 SASEGT. This CDR3 is built from 14 residues. V lost 4 bases, J lost 4 bases, and 11 bases lay in between. In DNA form, the CDR3 reads TGTGCCAGCAGTGGTAGGAGGGACGGAAACACCATATATTTT. This encodes CASSGRRDGNTIYF.

This clonotype was counted a few times. The chain is built from TRBV11-2 and TRBJ2-7; D remains unclear. Trimming pared 1 base from V and 5 bases from J, leaving 9 bases between. The CDR3 runs to 13 residues. Per the germline V gene, CDR1 is SGHAT and CDR2 is FQNNGV. The CDR3 protein is CASSLVFRDEQYF. For the CDR3, the DNA is TGTGCCAGCAGCTTAGTTTTCCGCGACGAGCAGTACTTC.

This clonotype was seen at least ten times. V and J are TRBV7-9 and TRBJ2-5; a weak D match, TRBD1 (5 bases). V shed 7 bases and J shed 2 bases, with 11 bases lying between them. Germline-derived CDR1 and CDR2 are SEHNR and FQNEAQ (reference sequence). This CDR3 spans 13 amino acids. CDR3 DNA sequence: TGTGCCAGCATCGCGGCAGGGCAAGAGACCCAGTACTTC. It encodes CASIAAGQETQYF.

The chain employs TRBV12-3 or TRBV12-4 and TRBJ1-5; D is possibly TRBD1 (5 bases). The CDR3 extends over 15 amino acids. Trimming stripped 6 bases from V and 2 bases from J, with 14 bases between. The CDR3 reads CASRRHGGGNQPQHF. The DNA of the CDR3 is TGTGCCAGCAGACGTCATGGGGGGGGCAATCAGCCCCAGCATTTT.

This clonotype was detected many times. The gene calls are TRBV18 and TRBJ1-1, with TRBD1 matching 8 bases. The ends lost 8 bases at V and 3 bases at J; junction bases unmatched: 5. Germline V lookup: CDR1 KGHSH, CDR2 LQKENI. The CDR3 runs 13 residues. CDR3 sequence: CASNDRGYTEAFF. The DNA of the CDR3 is TGTGCCAGCAATGACAGGGGTTACACTGAAGCTTTCTTT.

This clonotype was counted ten times or more. The chain is built from TRBV10-3 and TRBJ1-3; 7 nucleotides match TRBD1. Looked up from germline, CDR1 is ENHRY and CDR2 is SYGVKD. This CDR3 region has 12 residues. V dropped 10 bases and J dropped 8; count of bases not matched to a gene: 8. Here the CDR3 reads CATRQGGDTIYF. CDR3 DNA: TGTGCCACCCGACAGGGTGGGGACACCATATATTTT.

By share, this clonotype counts as medium-sized. The chain has TRBV6-5 and TRBJ2-3; D remains unclear. The germline V gene encodes CDR1 MNHEY and CDR2 SVGAGI. CDR3 length: 14 amino acids. V was clipped by 6 bases and J by 0 bases, with 10 bases between them. The CDR3 DNA is TGTGCCAGCAGCCTCAGAGTAAGCACAGATACGCAGTATTTT. Its translation is CASSLRVSTDTQYF.

This clonotype has just one count. This may stem from a read error, because a much larger clone lies one nucleotide away. The genes are TRBV30 and TRBJ2-7; D unclear. The CDR3 consists of 14 residues. Germline V CDR1 and CDR2: GTSNPN, SVGIG (reference sequence). Trimming removed 0 bases at V and 6 bases at J, with 15 bases between. CDR3 amino acids: CAWSVGYQQAEQYF. The CDR3 bases are TGTGCCTGGAGTGTAGGGTACCAGCAGGCCGAGCAGTACTTC.

Regarding this clonotype: The CDR3 carries no conserved terminal phenylalanine or tryptophan, so it likely arises from a read error. It is unclear where the CDR3 begins or ends on the DNA, so no DNA is shown, and the CDR3 is as TCRdb lists it. The chain links TRBV20-1 to TRBJ2-5; no DNA check was done on the table's D call, TRBD1. Both ends counted, the CDR3 spans 14 residues. Germline CDR1 is DFQATT and CDR2 is SNEGSKA (reference sequence). CDR3: CRAPGTGYGRDPVL.

This clonotype is categorized as large. The chain employs TRBV6-1 and TRBJ1-1; D not certain. V lost 6 bases, J lost 1 base, and 12 bases lay in between. Germline V gene data show CDR1 as MNHNS and CDR2 as SASEGT. The CDR3 covers 14 residues. Here the CDR3 reads CASRSPVTNTEAFF. The CDR3 DNA reads as TGTGCCAGCAGGTCCCCAGTAACGAACACTGAAGCTTTCTTT.

This clonotype was seen at least ten times. V gene TRBV30 combines with J gene TRBJ2-6; D unclear. Germline V gives CDR1 GTSNPN, CDR2 SVGIG (reference sequence). V gave up 6 bases and J gave up 5 bases, with 5 bases separating them. The CDR3 has 11 residues. The DNA of the CDR3 is TGTGCCTGCGCGCGGGCCAACGTCCTGACTTTC. It encodes CACARANVLTF. The full variable domain, in which reference TRBV30 and TRBJ2-6 provide the parts outside the CDR3, is SQTIHQWPATLVQPVGSPLSLECTVEGTSNPNLYWYRQAAGRGLQLLFYSVGIGQISSEVPQNLSASRPQDRQFILSSKKLLLSDSGFYLCACARANVLTFGAGSRLTVL.

This clonotype has at least ten counts. This chain uses TRBV5-4 with TRBJ2-5, with 16 bases fitting TRBD2. The CDR3 loop spans 16 amino acids. From germline, CDR1 is SGHNT and CDR2 YYREEE (reference sequence). J gave up 3 bases and V 4 bases, and 3 bases lay outside the gene matches. CDR3 in DNA: TGTGCCAGCAGCGCGGGACTAGCGGGGGGGGAAGAGACCCAGTACTTC. The encoded protein is CASSAGLAGGEETQYF.

This clonotype has a count of ten or more. This chain joins TRBV29-1 and TRBJ1-5; D uncertain. Germline-derived CDR1 and CDR2 are SQVTM and ANQGSEA. V gave up 7 bases and J gave up 0 bases, with 13 bases separating them. CDR3 size: 14 residues. The CDR3 nucleotides are TGCAGCGCCCGGGCAGATAATAGCAATCAGCCCCAGCATTTT. Encoded protein: CSARADNSNQPQHF.

This clonotype is labeled as medium-sized. J is TRBJ2-3 and V is TRBV19, with 8 bases matching TRBD1. This CDR3 spans 15 amino acids. Germline values: CDR1 LNHDA, CDR2 SQIVND (reference sequence). V shed 10 bases and J 2 bases; nucleotides not matched to a gene: 11. CDR3 amino acids: CATQSRDRLTDTQYF. As DNA, the CDR3 is TGTGCCACCCAGTCCCGGGACAGGCTCACAGATACGCAGTATTTT. Using reference TRBV19 and TRBJ2-3 for the parts outside the CDR3, the full variable domain is DGGITQSPKYLFRKEGQNVTLSCEQNLNHDAMYWYRQDPGQGLRLIYYSQIVNDFQKGDIAEGYSVSREKKESFPLTVTSAQKNPTAFYLCATQSRDRLTDTQYFGPGTRLTVL.

This clonotype was seen once. The V and J genes are TRBV11-2 and TRBJ1-5, with a tentative D call TRBD1 (6 bases). The CDR3 consists of 16 residues. V lost 4 bases and J 5 bases, leaving 18 bases between the germline ends. CDR1 and CDR2 (germline): SGHAT, FQNNGV. CDR3 protein: CASSSTRAGVHQPQHF. DNA for the CDR3: TGTGCCAGCAGCTCAACCAGGGCAGGGGTCCATCAGCCCCAGCATTTT.